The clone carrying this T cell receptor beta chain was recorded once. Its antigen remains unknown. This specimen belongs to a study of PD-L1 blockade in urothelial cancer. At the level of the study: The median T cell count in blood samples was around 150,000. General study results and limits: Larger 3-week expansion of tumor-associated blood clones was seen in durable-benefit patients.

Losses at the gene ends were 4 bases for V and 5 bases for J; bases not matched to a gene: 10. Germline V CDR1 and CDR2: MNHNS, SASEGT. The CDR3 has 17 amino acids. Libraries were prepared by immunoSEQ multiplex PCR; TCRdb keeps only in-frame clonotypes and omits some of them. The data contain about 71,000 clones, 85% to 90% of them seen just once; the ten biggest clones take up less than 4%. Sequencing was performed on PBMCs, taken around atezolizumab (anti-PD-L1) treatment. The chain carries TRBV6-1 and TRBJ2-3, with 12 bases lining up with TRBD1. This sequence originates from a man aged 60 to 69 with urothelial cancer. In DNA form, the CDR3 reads TGTGCCAGCAGTGCCCGTTGGGGACAGGGGGCGTTAGATACGCAGTATTTT. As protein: CASSARWGQGALDTQYF.